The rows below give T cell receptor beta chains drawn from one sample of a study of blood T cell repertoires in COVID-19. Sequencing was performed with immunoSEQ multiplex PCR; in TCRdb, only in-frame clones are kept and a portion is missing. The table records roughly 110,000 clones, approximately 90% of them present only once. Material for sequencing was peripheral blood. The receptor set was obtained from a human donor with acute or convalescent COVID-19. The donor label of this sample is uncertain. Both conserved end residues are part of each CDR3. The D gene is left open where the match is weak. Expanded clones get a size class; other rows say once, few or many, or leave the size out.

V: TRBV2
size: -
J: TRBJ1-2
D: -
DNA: TGTGCCAGCAGGCCCCGGGATAACTATGGCTACACCTTC
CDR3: CASRPRDNYGYTF

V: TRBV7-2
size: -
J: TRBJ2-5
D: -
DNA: TGTGCCAGCAGCTTAGACGCAAGACTCCAAGAGACCCAGTACTTC
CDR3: CASSLDARLQETQYF

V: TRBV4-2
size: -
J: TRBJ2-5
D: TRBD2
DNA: TGTGCCAGCAGCCAAGAAGGCGGGAGGGCCACTTCGGAGACCCAGTACTTC
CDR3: CASSQEGGRATSETQYF

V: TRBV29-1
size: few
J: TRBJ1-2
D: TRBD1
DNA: TGCAGCGTGGAGACAGGGTATGGCTACACCTTC
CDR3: CSVETGYGYTF

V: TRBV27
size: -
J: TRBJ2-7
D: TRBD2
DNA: TGTGCCTCGGCTAGCGGCCGGAATTACGAGCAGTACTTC
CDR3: CASASGRNYEQYF

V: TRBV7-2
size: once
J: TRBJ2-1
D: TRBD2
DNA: TGTGCCAGCAGCCCCCAGGTCGGGAGGCCCGAGCAGTTCTTC
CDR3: CASSPQVGRPEQFF

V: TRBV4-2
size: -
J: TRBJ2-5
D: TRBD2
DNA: TGTGCCAGCAGCCAGAGGGGGATAGCGGGGGGCCAGGAGACCCAGTACTTC
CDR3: CASSQRGIAGGQETQYF

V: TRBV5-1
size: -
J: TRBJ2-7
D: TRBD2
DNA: TGCGCCAGCAGCTCGGGACTAGCGACGAACTACGAGCAGTACTTC
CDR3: CASSSGLATNYEQYF

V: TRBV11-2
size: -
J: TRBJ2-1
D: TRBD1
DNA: TGTGCCAGCAGCTTAGACTTTGGGGACAGTGAGCAGTTCTTC
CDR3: CASSLDFGDSEQFF

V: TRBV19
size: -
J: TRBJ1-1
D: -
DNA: TGTGCAAGTAACAGGGCGAACACTGAAGCTTTCTTT
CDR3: CASNRANTEAFF

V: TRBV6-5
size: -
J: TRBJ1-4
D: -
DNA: TGTGCCAGCAGTTACGAAGGCAGGGGTAGGGTAAAACTGTTTTTT
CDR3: CASSYEGRGRVKLFF

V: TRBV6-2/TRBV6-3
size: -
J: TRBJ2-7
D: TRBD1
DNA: TGTGCCAGCAGTTACAGACAGGGTATTGATGAGCAGTACTTC
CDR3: CASSYRQGIDEQYF

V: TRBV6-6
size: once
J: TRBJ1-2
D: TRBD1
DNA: TGTGCCAGCAGTTACAACAGGGGCGATAACTATGGCTACACCTTC
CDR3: CASSYNRGDNYGYTF

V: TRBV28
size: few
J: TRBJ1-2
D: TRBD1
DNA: TGTGCCAGCAGTGCGACAGGGGGTGTACAGGGCTACACCTTC
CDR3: CASSATGGVQGYTF

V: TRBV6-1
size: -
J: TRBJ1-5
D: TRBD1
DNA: TGTGCCAGCAGTGCCTCCGGGACAGGGTTAACTCAGCCCCAGCATTTT
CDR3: CASSASGTGLTQPQHF

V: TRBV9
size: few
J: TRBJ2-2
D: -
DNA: TGTGCCAGCAGCGTCCAGGGTCGAGACACCGGGGAGCTGTTTTTT
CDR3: CASSVQGRDTGELFF

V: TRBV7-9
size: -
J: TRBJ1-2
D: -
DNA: TGTGCCAGCAGCTTATTAGGGGGCTATGGCTACACCTTC
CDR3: CASSLLGGYGYTF

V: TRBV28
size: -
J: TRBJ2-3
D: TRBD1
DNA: TGTGCCAGCAGTCCACAGGGGAGTGGCACAGATACGCAGTATTTT
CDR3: CASSPQGSGTDTQYF

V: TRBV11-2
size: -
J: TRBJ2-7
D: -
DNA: TGTGCCAGCAGCCTTACCTTGACGCCGGGGTTTGGTATCGAGCAGTACTTC
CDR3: CASSLTLTPGFGIEQYF

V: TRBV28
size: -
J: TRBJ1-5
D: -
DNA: TGTGCCAGCATCCCCCCCGGGGGTGGCAATCAGCCCCAGCATTTT
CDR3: CASIPPGGGNQPQHF

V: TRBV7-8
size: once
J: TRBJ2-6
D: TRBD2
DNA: TGTGCCAGCAGCTTCCGGACTAGCGGGAGCTCTGGGGCCAACGTCCTGACTTTC
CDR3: CASSFRTSGSSGANVLTF

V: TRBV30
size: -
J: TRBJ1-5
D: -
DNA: TGTGCCTGGAGTGTTGGGCGCGATCAGCCCCAGCATTTT
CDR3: CAWSVGRDQPQHF

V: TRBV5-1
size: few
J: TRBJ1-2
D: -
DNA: TGCGCCAGCAGCTTGACAGTTTCCCAGGATGGCTACACCTTC
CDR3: CASSLTVSQDGYTF

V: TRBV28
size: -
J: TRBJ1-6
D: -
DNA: TGTGCCAGCAGGGATAACATGGGGCTAGGTCCAAGATTT
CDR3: CASRDNMGLGPRF

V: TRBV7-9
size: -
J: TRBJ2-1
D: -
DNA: TGTGCCAGCAACCCGTTGCGGGGGCTCAATGAGCAGTTCTTC
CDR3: CASNPLRGLNEQFF

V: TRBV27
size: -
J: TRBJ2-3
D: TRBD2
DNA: TGTGCCAGCAGTACTAGCGGGAACACAGATACGCAGTATTTT
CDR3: CASSTSGNTDTQYF

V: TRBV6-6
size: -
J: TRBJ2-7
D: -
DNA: TGTGCCAGCAGTTACTCACCTGACAGGAGCTACGAGCAGTACTTC
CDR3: CASSYSPDRSYEQYF

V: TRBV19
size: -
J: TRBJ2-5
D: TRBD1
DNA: TGTGCCAGTAGTCGGACAGGACAAGAGACCCAGTACTTC
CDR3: CASSRTGQETQYF

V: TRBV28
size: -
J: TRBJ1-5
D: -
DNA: TGTGCCAGCAGTTTCTCCGGACAGTTTCTCCAGCCCCAGCATTTT
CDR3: CASSFSGQFLQPQHF

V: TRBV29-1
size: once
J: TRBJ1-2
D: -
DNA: TGCAGCGTTGACACACAGGGACACACCTTC
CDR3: CSVDTQGHTF

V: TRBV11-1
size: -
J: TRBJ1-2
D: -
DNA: TGTGCCAGCAGCTCCAGCCAGGGGTATGGCTACACCTTC
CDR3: CASSSSQGYGYTF

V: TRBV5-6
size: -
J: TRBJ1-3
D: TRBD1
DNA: TGTGCCAGCAGCTTGTACAGGGGGCTGATAAACACCATATATTTT
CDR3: CASSLYRGLINTIYF

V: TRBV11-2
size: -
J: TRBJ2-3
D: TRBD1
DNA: TGTGCCAGCAGCTCGGGACAGGGGGATACGCAGTATTTT
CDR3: CASSSGQGDTQYF

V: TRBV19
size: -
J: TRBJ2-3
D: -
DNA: TGTGCCAGTAGTATAGCAGGGGTGGATACGCAGTATTTT
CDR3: CASSIAGVDTQYF

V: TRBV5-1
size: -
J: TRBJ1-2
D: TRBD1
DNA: TGCGCCAGCACGTGGGACAGCTTATCTTCTTATGGCTACACCTTC
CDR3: CASTWDSLSSYGYTF

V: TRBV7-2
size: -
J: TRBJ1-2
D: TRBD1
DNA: TGTGCCAGCAGCCTAAAACCGACTACAGGGGCGGGGGGATTCTATGGCTACACCTTC
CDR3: CASSLKPTTGAGGFYGYTF

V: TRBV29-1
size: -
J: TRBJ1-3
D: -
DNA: TGCAGCGTCAGGGAGGCCTCTGGAAACACCATATATTTT
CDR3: CSVREASGNTIYF

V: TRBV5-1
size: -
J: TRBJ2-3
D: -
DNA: TGCGCCAGCACAGGACATCTGAGCACAGATACGCAGTATTTT
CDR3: CASTGHLSTDTQYF

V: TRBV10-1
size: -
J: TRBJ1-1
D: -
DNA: TGCGCCAGCAGTGACATCGACGGTGTCAGGAAGAACACTGAAGCTTTCTTT
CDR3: CASSDIDGVRKNTEAFF

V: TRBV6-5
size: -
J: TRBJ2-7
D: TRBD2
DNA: TGTGCCAGCAGCCCCGGACTAGCGGTGAAGCGGCCGCAGTACTTC
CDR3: CASSPGLAVKRPQYF

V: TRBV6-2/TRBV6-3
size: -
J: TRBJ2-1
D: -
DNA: TGTGCCAGCAGTTATGGAGGGCGGGATGAGCAGTTCTTC
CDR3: CASSYGGRDEQFF

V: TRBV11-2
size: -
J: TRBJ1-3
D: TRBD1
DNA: TGTGCCAGCAGCTCCGGACAGGCCAGCTCTGGAAACACCATATATTTT
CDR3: CASSSGQASSGNTIYF

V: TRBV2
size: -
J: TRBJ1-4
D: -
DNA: TGTGCCAGCAGTTCCCCTAGCCTGGGACTGTTTTTT
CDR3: CASSSPSLGLFF

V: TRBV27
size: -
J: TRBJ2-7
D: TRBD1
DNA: TGTGCCAGCAGTATCTACAGGGGCGAGGACGAGCAGTACTTC
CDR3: CASSIYRGEDEQYF

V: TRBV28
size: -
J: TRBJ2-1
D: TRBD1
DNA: TGTGCCAGCAGTGCCGTCCGGGACAGTGAGCAGTTCTTC
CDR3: CASSAVRDSEQFF

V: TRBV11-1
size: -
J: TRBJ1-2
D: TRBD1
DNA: TGTGCCAGCAGCGCGAACAGGGGGCTAAACTATGGCTACACCTTC
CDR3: CASSANRGLNYGYTF

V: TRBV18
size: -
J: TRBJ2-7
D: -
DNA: TGTGCCAGCTCACCAGGGCAGGGGGGTCCCTACGAGCAGTACTTC
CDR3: CASSPGQGGPYEQYF

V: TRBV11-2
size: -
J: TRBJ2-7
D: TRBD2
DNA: TGTGCCAGCATGAGCGGGAGGGGCTACGAGCAGTACTTC
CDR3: CASMSGRGYEQYF

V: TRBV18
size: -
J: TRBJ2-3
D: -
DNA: TGTGCCAGCTCACCACCGTCGGTAGATACGCAGTATTTT
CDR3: CASSPPSVDTQYF

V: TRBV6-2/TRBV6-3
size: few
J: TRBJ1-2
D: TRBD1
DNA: TGTGCCAGCAGCCTCCCTCCGGGACAGGGGGCCTATGGCTACACCTTC
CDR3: CASSLPPGQGAYGYTF

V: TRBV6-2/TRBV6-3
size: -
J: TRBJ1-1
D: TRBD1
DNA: TGTGCCAGCAGCAGACAGGGAACTGAAGCTTTCTTT
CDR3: CASSRQGTEAFF

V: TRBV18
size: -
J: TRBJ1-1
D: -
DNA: TGTGCCAGCTCTTTAGAGGTAGAGAACACTGAAGCTTTCTTT
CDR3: CASSLEVENTEAFF

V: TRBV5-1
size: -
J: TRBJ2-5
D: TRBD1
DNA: TGCGCCAGCAGCCCCGGACAGGGCTATGGAGAGACCCAGTACTTC
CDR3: CASSPGQGYGETQYF

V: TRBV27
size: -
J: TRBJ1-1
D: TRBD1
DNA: TGTGCCAGCAGTTTATATGGGACAGGAGACGGGAACACTGAAGCTTTCTTT
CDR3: CASSLYGTGDGNTEAFF

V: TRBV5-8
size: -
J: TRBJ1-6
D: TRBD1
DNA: TGTGCCAGCAGCTTGGCCTCGGGACAGGGGACTTCACCCCTCCACTTT
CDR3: CASSLASGQGTSPLHF

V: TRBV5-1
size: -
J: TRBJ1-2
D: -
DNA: TGCGCCAGCAGCTTTGACAGGTTCTATGGCTACACCTTC
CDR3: CASSFDRFYGYTF

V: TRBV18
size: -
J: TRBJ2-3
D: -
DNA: TGTGCCAGCTCACTGGAACAGGGAAGTGCGGATACGCAGTATTTT
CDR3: CASSLEQGSADTQYF

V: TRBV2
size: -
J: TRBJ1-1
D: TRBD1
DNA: TGTGCCAGCAGTGCCACAGGGGGCGGGACTGAAGCTTTCTTT
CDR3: CASSATGGGTEAFF

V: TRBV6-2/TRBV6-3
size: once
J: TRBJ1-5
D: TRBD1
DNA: TGTGCCAGCAGTTACTTCGGACAGGGGCCTCAGCCCCAGCATTTT
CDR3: CASSYFGQGPQPQHF

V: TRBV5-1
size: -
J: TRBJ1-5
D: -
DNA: TGCGCCAGCACCCCATGGGGGGGCGCGGATCAGCCCCAGCATTTT
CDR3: CASTPWGGADQPQHF